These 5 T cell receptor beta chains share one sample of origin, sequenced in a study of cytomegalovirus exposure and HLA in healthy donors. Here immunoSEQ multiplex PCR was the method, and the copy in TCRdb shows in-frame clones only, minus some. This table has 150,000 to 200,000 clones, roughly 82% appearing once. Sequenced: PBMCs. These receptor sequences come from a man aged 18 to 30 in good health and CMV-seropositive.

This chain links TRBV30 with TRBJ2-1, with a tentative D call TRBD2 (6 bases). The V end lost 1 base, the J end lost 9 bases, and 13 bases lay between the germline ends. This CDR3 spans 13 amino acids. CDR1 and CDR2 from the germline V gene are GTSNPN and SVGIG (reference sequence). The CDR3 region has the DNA TGTGCCTGGAGTGCGACTAGGTCGGGTGAGCAGTTCTTC. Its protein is CAWSATRSGEQFF.

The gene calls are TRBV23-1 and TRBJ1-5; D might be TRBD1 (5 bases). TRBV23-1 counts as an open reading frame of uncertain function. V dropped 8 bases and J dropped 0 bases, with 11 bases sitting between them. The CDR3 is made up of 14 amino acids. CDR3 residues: CASGHRYSNQPQHF. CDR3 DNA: TGCGCCAGCGGCCACAGGTATAGCAATCAGCCCCAGCATTTT.

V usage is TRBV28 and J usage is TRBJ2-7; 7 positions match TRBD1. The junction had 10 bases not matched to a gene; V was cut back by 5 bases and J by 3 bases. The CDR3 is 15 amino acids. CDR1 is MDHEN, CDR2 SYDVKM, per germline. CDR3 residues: CASSATGTYNYEQYF. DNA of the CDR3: TGTGCCAGCAGTGCGACAGGGACATACAACTACGAGCAGTACTTC.

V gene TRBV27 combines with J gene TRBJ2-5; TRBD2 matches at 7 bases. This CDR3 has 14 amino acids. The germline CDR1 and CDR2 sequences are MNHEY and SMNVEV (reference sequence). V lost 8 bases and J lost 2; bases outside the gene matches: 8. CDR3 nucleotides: TGTGCCAGCGCCCCGGGGGGACTTCAAGAGACCCAGTACTTC. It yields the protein CASAPGGLQETQYF.

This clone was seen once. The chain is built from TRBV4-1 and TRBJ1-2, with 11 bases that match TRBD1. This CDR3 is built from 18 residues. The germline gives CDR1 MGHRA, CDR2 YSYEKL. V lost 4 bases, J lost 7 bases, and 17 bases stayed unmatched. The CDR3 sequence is CASSRLLTAGTGGLGYTF. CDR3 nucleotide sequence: TGCGCCAGCAGCCGACTACTAACAGCCGGGACAGGGGGGCTTGGCTACACCTTC.